The rows below give T cell receptor beta chains drawn from one sample of a study of T cells after yellow fever vaccination. One entry per CDR3 protein results from TCRdb running MiXCR on the 5' RACE reads. Of hundreds of thousands of distinct CDR3 sequences detected, roughly 19% appear once; the ten largest clones hold around an eighth. The sample here was PBMCs, taken 15 days after the yellow fever booster vaccination. Receptors originate from a man aged 30-40 years who received the YFV17D yellow fever vaccine. Both conserved end residues are part of each CDR3. The D gene is left open where the match is weak. Size is omitted from some rows. Given values are once, few, many or a class for expanded clones.

J gene | V gene | D gene | clone size | CDR3 protein | CDR3 DNA
TRBJ1-3 | TRBV20-1 | . | . | CSASGSAGNTIYF | TGCAGTGCTTCCGGATCCGCAGGAAACACCATATATTTT
TRBJ2-1 | TRBV29-1 | . | few | CSTPRGGGTLEQFF | TGCAGCACCCCACGGGGAGGTGGAACTCTGGAGCAGTTCTTC
TRBJ2-5 | TRBV19 | . | few | CASSMLRDRETQYF | TGTGCCAGTAGTATGCTGCGCGACCGAGAGACCCAGTACTTC
TRBJ2-7 | TRBV5-1 | . | . | CASSLAQGRIYEQYF | TGCGCCAGCAGCTTGGCGCAGGGGCGTATCTACGAGCAGTACTTC
TRBJ2-1 | TRBV12-3/TRBV12-4 | . | few | CASSPSRSGNEQFF | TGTGCCAGCAGTCCTTCGCGGAGCGGCAATGAGCAGTTCTTC
TRBJ2-1 | TRBV5-5 | . | . | CASSLNPPGNEQFF | TGTGCCAGCAGCTTGAATCCCCCGGGCAATGAGCAGTTCTTC
TRBJ2-7 | TRBV4-2 | . | . | CASSQTVRDYEQYF | TGTGCCAGCAGCCAGACCGTCAGGGACTACGAGCAGTACTTC
TRBJ2-3 | TRBV10-1 | . | . | CASSAGPTDTQYF | TGCGCCAGCAGCGCGGGACCCACAGATACGCAGTATTTT
TRBJ2-7 | TRBV10-3 | . | few | CAISDAAYEQYF | TGTGCCATCAGTGATGCGGCCTACGAGCAGTACTTC
TRBJ1-1 | TRBV6-5 | . | few | CASSYAANTEAFF | TGTGCCAGCAGTTACGCCGCGAACACTGAAGCTTTCTTT
TRBJ2-1 | TRBV20-1 | TRBD2 | . | CSARPPSGRGVNEQFF | TGCAGTGCTAGACCTCCGAGCGGGAGGGGAGTTAATGAGCAGTTCTTC
TRBJ2-1 | TRBV5-1 | . | few | CASSSDSSGYNEQFF | TGCGCCAGCAGCTCGGACTCTTCAGGGTACAATGAGCAGTTCTTC
TRBJ2-4 | TRBV6-2/TRBV6-3 | TRBD2 | . | CASSYGTSGADLAKNIQYF | TGTGCCAGCAGTTACGGGACTAGCGGGGCGGATTTAGCCAAAAACATTCAGTACTTC
TRBJ2-1 | TRBV12-3/TRBV12-4 | TRBD2 | . | CASSFQRGIPSEQFF | TGTGCCAGCAGTTTTCAGCGGGGGATCCCGTCTGAGCAGTTCTTC
TRBJ2-7 | TRBV12-3/TRBV12-4 | TRBD1 | few | CASSDRGLSEQYF | TGTGCCAGCTCGGACAGGGGTTTGAGCGAGCAGTACTTC
TRBJ1-1 | TRBV5-1 | . | few | CASRPELGAAEAFF | TGCGCCAGCAGACCCGAGTTAGGGGCAGCAGAAGCTTTCTTT
TRBJ2-2 | TRBV7-9 | TRBD1 | . | CASSHGTAGELFF | TGTGCCAGCAGCCATGGGACAGCCGGGGAGCTGTTTTTT
TRBJ2-7 | TRBV20-1 | TRBD2 | . | CSARPGLAGGSYEQYF | TGCAGTGCTAGACCAGGACTAGCGGGAGGTTCCTACGAGCAGTACTTC
TRBJ2-3 | TRBV28 | TRBD2 | few | CASSSGGGLVDTQYF | TGTGCCAGCAGTAGCGGCGGGGGGCTTGTAGATACGCAGTATTTT